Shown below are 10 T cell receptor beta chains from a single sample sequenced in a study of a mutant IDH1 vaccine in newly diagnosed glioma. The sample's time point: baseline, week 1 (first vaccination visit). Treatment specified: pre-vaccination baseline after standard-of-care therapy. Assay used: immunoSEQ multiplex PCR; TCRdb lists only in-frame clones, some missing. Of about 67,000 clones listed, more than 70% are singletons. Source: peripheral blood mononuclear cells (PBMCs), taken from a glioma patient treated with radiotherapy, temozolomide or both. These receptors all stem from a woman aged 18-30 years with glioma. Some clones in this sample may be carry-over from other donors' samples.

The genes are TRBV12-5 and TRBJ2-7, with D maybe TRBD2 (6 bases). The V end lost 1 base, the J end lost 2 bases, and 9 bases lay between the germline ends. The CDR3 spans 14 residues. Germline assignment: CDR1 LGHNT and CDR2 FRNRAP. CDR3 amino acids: CASGLGGRTYEQYF. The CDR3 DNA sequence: TGTGCTAGTGGTTTGGGTGGGAGGACCTACGAGCAGTACTTC.

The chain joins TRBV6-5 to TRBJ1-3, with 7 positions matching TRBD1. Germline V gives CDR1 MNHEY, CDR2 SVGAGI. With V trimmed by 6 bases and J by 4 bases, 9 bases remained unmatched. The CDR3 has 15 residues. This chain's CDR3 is CASSSDRVTGNTIYF. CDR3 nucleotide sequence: TGTGCCAGCAGCTCCGACAGGGTAACGGGAAACACCATATATTTT.

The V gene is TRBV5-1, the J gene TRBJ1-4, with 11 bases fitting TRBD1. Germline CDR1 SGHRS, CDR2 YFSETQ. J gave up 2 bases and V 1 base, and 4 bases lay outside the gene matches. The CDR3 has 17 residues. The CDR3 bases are TGCGCCAGCAGCTTGTTCGGACAGGGGGCGACTAATGAAAAACTGTTTTTT. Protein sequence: CASSLFGQGATNEKLFF.

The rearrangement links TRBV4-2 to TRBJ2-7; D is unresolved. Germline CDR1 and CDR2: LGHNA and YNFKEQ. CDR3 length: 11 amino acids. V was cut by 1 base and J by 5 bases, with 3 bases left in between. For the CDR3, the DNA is TGTGCCAGCAGCCAAGCCGACGAGCAGTACTTC. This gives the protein CASSQADEQYF.

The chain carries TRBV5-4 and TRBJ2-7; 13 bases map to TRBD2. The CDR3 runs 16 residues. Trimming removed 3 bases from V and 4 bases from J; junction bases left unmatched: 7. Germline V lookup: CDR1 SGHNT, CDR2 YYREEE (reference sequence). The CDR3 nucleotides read TGTGCCAGCAGCTCCAGGACTAGCGGGAGTTTTTACGAGCAGTACTTC. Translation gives CASSSRTSGSFYEQYF.

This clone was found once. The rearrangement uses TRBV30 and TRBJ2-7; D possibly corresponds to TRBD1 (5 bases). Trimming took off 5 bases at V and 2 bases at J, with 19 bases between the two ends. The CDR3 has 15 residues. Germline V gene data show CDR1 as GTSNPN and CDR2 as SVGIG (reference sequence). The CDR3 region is CAWEPQARVAYEQYF. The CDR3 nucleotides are TGTGCCTGGGAACCCCAGGCCAGGGTCGCCTACGAGCAGTACTTC.

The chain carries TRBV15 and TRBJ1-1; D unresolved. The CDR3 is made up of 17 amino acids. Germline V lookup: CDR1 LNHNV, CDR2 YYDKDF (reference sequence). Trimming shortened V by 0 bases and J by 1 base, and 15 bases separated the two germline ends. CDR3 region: CATSRDPLSKGNTEAFF. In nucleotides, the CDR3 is TGTGCCACCAGCAGAGATCCCCTCTCTAAAGGGAACACTGAAGCTTTCTTT.

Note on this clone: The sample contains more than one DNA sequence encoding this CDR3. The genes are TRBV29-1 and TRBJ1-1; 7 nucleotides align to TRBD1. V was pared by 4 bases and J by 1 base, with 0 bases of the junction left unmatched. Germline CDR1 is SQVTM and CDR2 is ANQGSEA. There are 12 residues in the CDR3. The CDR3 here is CSVGTGNTEAFF. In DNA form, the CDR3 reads TGCAGCGTTGGGACAGGGAACACTGAAGCTTTCTTT.

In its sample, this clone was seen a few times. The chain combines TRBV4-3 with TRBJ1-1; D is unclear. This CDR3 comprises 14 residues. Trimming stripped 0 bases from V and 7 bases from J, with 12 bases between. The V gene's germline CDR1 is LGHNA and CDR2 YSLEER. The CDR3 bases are TGCGCCAGCAGCCAAGAATTGCCCACCGGTGAAGCTTTCTTT. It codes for CASSQELPTGEAFF.

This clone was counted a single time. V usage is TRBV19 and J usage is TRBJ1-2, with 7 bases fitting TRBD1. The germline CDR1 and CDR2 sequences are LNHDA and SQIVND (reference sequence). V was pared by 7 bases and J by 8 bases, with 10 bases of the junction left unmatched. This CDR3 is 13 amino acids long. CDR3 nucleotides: TGTGCCAGTACCCCAGGGGACAGCAAGGGCTACACCTTC. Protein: CASTPGDSKGYTF.